These 4 T cell receptor beta chains were all obtained from the same sample, sequenced in a study of technical replicates of blood from several donors. Assay used: immunoSEQ multiplex PCR; TCRdb lists only in-frame clones, some missing. The profile shows 84,000 or so clones, less than 98% of them singletons. Sequenced: T cells isolated from PBMCs. These receptors came from a human donor in good health.

The V gene is TRBV4-2, the J gene TRBJ2-3; D unresolved. This CDR3 has 16 amino acids. The germline V and J ends were trimmed by 1 base and 2 bases, with 13 bases remaining between them. CDR1 LGHNA and CDR2 YNFKEQ come from the germline V gene. The CDR3 here is CASSQALGGNTDTQYF. Here the CDR3 DNA reads TGTGCCAGCAGCCAAGCCCTAGGTGGTAACACAGATACGCAGTATTTT.

This chain connects TRBV27 to TRBJ2-1, with 8 positions matching TRBD2. This CDR3 has 14 residues. The V segment lost 2 bases and the J segment 8 bases; nucleotides outside the gene matches: 5. Germline V gene lookup returns CDR1 MNHEY and CDR2 SMNVEV (reference sequence). The chain's CDR3 is CASSLTFGRDEQFF. The CDR3 DNA reads TGTGCCAGCAGTTTAACTTTCGGGAGGGATGAGCAGTTCTTC.

This chain connects TRBV5-1 to TRBJ2-1; D might be TRBD2 (5 bases). CDR1 SGHRS and CDR2 YFSETQ come from the germline V gene. Trimming cost V 1 base and J 6 bases, with 20 bases left between them. The CDR3 contains 17 residues. CDR3 sequence: CASSLSLGGRGSNEQFF. Written as DNA, the CDR3 is TGCGCCAGCAGCTTGAGTTTGGGCGGGCGCGGGTCCAATGAGCAGTTCTTC.

This rearrangement joins TRBV10-2 to TRBJ2-1; 8 bases are shared with TRBD2. Per germline, CDR1 WSHSY and CDR2 SAAADI. This CDR3 is built from 13 residues. Germline trimming cut 6 bases from V and 6 bases from J; bases unmatched to any gene: 4. CDR3 sequence reads: CASSGGRINEQFF. The CDR3 DNA reads as TGCGCCAGCAGCGGCGGGAGGATCAATGAGCAGTTCTTC.